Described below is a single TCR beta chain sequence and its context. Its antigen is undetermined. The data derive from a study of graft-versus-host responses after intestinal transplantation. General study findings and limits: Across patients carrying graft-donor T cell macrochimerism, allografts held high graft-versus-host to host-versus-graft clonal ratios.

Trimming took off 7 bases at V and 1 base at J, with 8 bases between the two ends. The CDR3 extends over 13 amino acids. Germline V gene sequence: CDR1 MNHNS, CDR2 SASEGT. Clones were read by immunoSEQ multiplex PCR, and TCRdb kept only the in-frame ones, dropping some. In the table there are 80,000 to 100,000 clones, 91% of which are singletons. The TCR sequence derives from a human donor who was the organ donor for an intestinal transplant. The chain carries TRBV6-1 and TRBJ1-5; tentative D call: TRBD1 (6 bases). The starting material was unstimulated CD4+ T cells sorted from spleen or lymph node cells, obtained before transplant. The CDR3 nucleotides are TGTGCCAGCACGACAGGAAGCAATCAGCCCCAGCATTTT. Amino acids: CASTTGSNQPQHF.